These 5 T cell receptor beta chains share one sample of origin, sequenced in a study of post-analysis software for immune sequencing data. Whole-study findings and limits: Controls had lower frequencies than patients of roughly five TRBV segments, which included TRBV5-6, TRBV5-1 and TRBV20-1.

These receptors have no identified antigens. Unique molecular identifiers had been added to the TCR beta cDNA libraries. TCRdb recomputed calls from the PCR reads with MiXCR, one row per CDR3 protein. The data contain roughly 730,000 distinct CDR3 sequences, roughly 30% of them singletons. The sequenced sample consisted of blood. Every receptor here comes from a girl aged 5-17 years with multiple sclerosis.

The chain carries TRBV7-2 and TRBJ2-3; maybe TRBD2 (7 bases). V was trimmed by 5 bases and J by 1 base, leaving 19 bases between them. CDR1 is SGHTA and CDR2 is FQGNSA in the germline V gene. There are 17 residues in the CDR3. DNA for the CDR3: TGTGCCAGCAGCCATCGAGGGGGTGGGAGGGGCACAGATACGCAGTATTTT. Protein product: CASSHRGGGRGTDTQYF.

This clonotype was detected only a few times. V is TRBV6-5 and J is TRBJ2-5; tentative D call: TRBD2 (5 bases). V lost 2 bases, J lost 5 bases, and 9 bases lay in between. Germline assignment: CDR1 MNHEY and CDR2 SVGAGI. The CDR3 is 13 residues long. The CDR3 region has the DNA TGTGCCAGCAGTTACAGGCCGGGGGAGACCCAGTACTTC. Translating it yields CASSYRPGETQYF.

Only a few counts were recorded for this clonotype. This chain uses TRBV28 with TRBJ2-5; the D is unclear. V lost 3 bases and J lost 2, with 10 bases in between. Germline CDR1 and CDR2: MDHEN and SYDVKM. This CDR3 is 14 amino acids long. The CDR3 nucleotides read TGTGCCAGCAGTTTGGGCGGAAAACAAGAGACCCAGTACTTC. This sequence encodes CASSLGGKQETQYF.

The chain carries TRBV14 and TRBJ2-5, with TRBD2 matching over 13 bases. The CDR3 runs to 17 residues. CDR1 and CDR2 (germline): SGHDN, FVKESK. V dropped 3 bases and J dropped 0; count of bases not matched to a gene: 4. CDR3 sequence: CASSHLGLAGDQETQYF. DNA for the CDR3: TGTGCCAGCAGCCATCTAGGACTAGCGGGAGACCAAGAGACCCAGTACTTC.

The chain recombines TRBV6-1 with TRBJ2-7; D may correspond to TRBD1 or TRBD2 (5 bases each). V was pared by 2 bases and J by 2 bases, with 13 bases between. In germline, CDR1 is MNHNS, CDR2 SASEGT. CDR3 size: 15 residues. The CDR3 nucleotides read TGTGCCAGCAGTGAAAGGGTTGGGGGTACCTACGAGCAGTACTTC. This gives the protein CASSERVGGTYEQYF.